The rows below give T cell receptor beta chains drawn from one sample of a study of technical replicates of blood from a handful of donors. Measured with immunoSEQ multiplex PCR; TCRdb has only the in-frame clones, and not every one. The sample holds about 97,000 clones, roughly 96% seen once. Sequenced input: T cells isolated from PBMCs. Receptors originate from a human donor in good health. The CDR3 runs from the conserved cysteine through the conserved F or W. Fields, in order: V gene, D gene, clone size, J gene, CDR3 DNA, CDR3 protein. The D gene is left open where the match is weak. Size is stated for part of the rows, as once, few or many counts, or as a class when the clone is expanded.

v_gene: TRBV6-6
d_gene: NA
abundance: NA
j_gene: TRBJ2-1
CDR3nt: TGTGCCACCCGTAGAGGGGGCTACAATGAGCAGTTCTTC
CDR3aa: CATRRGGYNEQFF

v_gene: TRBV7-9
d_gene: NA
abundance: once
j_gene: TRBJ2-1
CDR3nt: TGTGCCAGCAGCTTAGCGGGAGATGGCGATGAGCAGTTCTTC
CDR3aa: CASSLAGDGDEQFF

v_gene: TRBV4-1
d_gene: TRBD1
abundance: NA
j_gene: TRBJ2-2
CDR3nt: TGCGCCAGCAGCCAAGCGGGACAGGGCACCGGGGAGCTGTTTTTT
CDR3aa: CASSQAGQGTGELFF

v_gene: TRBV2
d_gene: TRBD1
abundance: few
j_gene: TRBJ1-4
CDR3nt: TGTGCCAGCAGTGCACAGACAGGGATAAATGAAAAACTGTTTTTT
CDR3aa: CASSAQTGINEKLFF

v_gene: TRBV7-6
d_gene: TRBD2
abundance: NA
j_gene: TRBJ2-1
CDR3nt: TGTGCCAGCAGCTTAGCGGCCGCGGGAGGGCTCAATGAGCAGTTCTTC
CDR3aa: CASSLAAAGGLNEQFF

v_gene: TRBV4-1
d_gene: TRBD1
abundance: NA
j_gene: TRBJ2-2
CDR3nt: TGCGCCAGCAGCAAACAGGGGGCCGGGGAGCTGTTTTTT
CDR3aa: CASSKQGAGELFF

v_gene: TRBV5-1
d_gene: TRBD2
abundance: NA
j_gene: TRBJ2-7
CDR3nt: TGCGCCAGCAGCTTGGCCCCAGCGGGAGCTTGGGAGCAGTACTTC
CDR3aa: CASSLAPAGAWEQYF

v_gene: TRBV7-9
d_gene: NA
abundance: once
j_gene: TRBJ2-1
CDR3nt: TGTGCCAGCATCAGGGGTATAGATGAGCAGTTCTTC
CDR3aa: CASIRGIDEQFF

v_gene: TRBV23-1
d_gene: TRBD1
abundance: NA
j_gene: TRBJ2-7
CDR3nt: TGCGCCAGCAGTCAACTCCCGGGACAGGGGTACAACGAGCAGTACTTC
CDR3aa: CASSQLPGQGYNEQYF

v_gene: TRBV9
d_gene: TRBD1
abundance: NA
j_gene: TRBJ2-7
CDR3nt: TGTGCCAGCAGCCCCGGGACAGGGGGCTCCTACGAGCAGTACTTC
CDR3aa: CASSPGTGGSYEQYF

v_gene: TRBV13
d_gene: NA
abundance: NA
j_gene: TRBJ2-5
CDR3nt: TGTGCCAGCAGCCTAAAACCGCGCAGGCAGGAGACCCAGTACTTC
CDR3aa: CASSLKPRRQETQYF

v_gene: TRBV4-2
d_gene: TRBD2
abundance: NA
j_gene: TRBJ2-1
CDR3nt: TGTGCCAGCAGCCAAGATGTCCTAGCGGGGGTTGAGCAGTTCTTC
CDR3aa: CASSQDVLAGVEQFF

v_gene: TRBV6-5
d_gene: NA
abundance: NA
j_gene: TRBJ1-1
CDR3nt: TGTGCCAGCAGTTACCTCTTAAACACTGAAGCTTTCTTT
CDR3aa: CASSYLLNTEAFF

v_gene: TRBV9
d_gene: TRBD2
abundance: NA
j_gene: TRBJ2-7
CDR3nt: TGTGCCAGCAGCGTATCTAGCGGGACCTACTACGAGCAGTACTTC
CDR3aa: CASSVSSGTYYEQYF

v_gene: TRBV5-1
d_gene: TRBD2
abundance: NA
j_gene: TRBJ2-1
CDR3nt: TGCGCCAGCACTCGGACTAGCGGGATCAATGAGCAGTTCTTC
CDR3aa: CASTRTSGINEQFF

v_gene: TRBV7-2
d_gene: NA
abundance: NA
j_gene: TRBJ1-5
CDR3nt: TGTGCCAGCAGCTTAGGAGGAGGGTGGCAGCCCCAGCATTTT
CDR3aa: CASSLGGGWQPQHF

v_gene: TRBV4-3
d_gene: NA
abundance: once
j_gene: TRBJ2-2
CDR3nt: TGCGCCAGCAGCCAAGGGGCAGGGGAGAACACCGGGGAGCTGTTTTTT
CDR3aa: CASSQGAGENTGELFF

v_gene: TRBV5-4
d_gene: TRBD2
abundance: NA
j_gene: TRBJ2-3
CDR3nt: TGTGCCAGCAGCTTCAGACTAGCGGGAGGAACCACAGATACGCAGTATTTT
CDR3aa: CASSFRLAGGTTDTQYF

v_gene: TRBV29-1
d_gene: TRBD1
abundance: NA
j_gene: TRBJ1-2
CDR3nt: TGCAGCGTTGAAGATAGGACAGGGCCCCTCTATGGCTACACCTTC
CDR3aa: CSVEDRTGPLYGYTF

v_gene: TRBV29-1
d_gene: TRBD1
abundance: NA
j_gene: TRBJ1-2
CDR3nt: TGCAGCGTTGCAGGGGGGTGGTATGGCTACACCTTC
CDR3aa: CSVAGGWYGYTF

v_gene: TRBV5-1
d_gene: NA
abundance: NA
j_gene: TRBJ2-1
CDR3nt: TGCGCCAGCAGCTTGGCGGGAGTCAATGAGCAGTTCTTC
CDR3aa: CASSLAGVNEQFF

v_gene: TRBV6-5
d_gene: NA
abundance: NA
j_gene: TRBJ2-2
CDR3nt: TGTGCCAGCAGTTTTAGGGGGAGGGATCACCGGGAGCTGTTTTTT
CDR3aa: CASSFRGRDHRELFF

v_gene: TRBV4-1
d_gene: NA
abundance: NA
j_gene: TRBJ1-4
CDR3nt: TGCGCCAGCAGCCAGCGGGGGGAAAAACTGTTTTTT
CDR3aa: CASSQRGEKLFF

v_gene: TRBV7-3
d_gene: TRBD1
abundance: NA
j_gene: TRBJ2-5
CDR3nt: TGTGCCAGCAGCTTAAGGGGACAGCGAAGTTTAGAGACCCAGTACTTC
CDR3aa: CASSLRGQRSLETQYF

v_gene: TRBV7-9
d_gene: NA
abundance: NA
j_gene: TRBJ1-4
CDR3nt: TGTGCCAGCAGCACATGGACAGAAGGGATTGAAAAACTGTTTTTT
CDR3aa: CASSTWTEGIEKLFF

v_gene: TRBV6-5
d_gene: TRBD1
abundance: once
j_gene: TRBJ1-5
CDR3nt: TGTGCCAGCAGCAGGGACAGATATCAGCCCCAGCATTTT
CDR3aa: CASSRDRYQPQHF

v_gene: TRBV6-5
d_gene: NA
abundance: NA
j_gene: TRBJ2-7
CDR3nt: TGTGCCTCCACCTATTCCTACGAGCAGTACTTC
CDR3aa: CASTYSYEQYF

v_gene: TRBV7-8
d_gene: NA
abundance: NA
j_gene: TRBJ2-7
CDR3nt: TGTGCCAGCTGGGGACATACAGCCGTCTACGAGCAGTACTTC
CDR3aa: CASWGHTAVYEQYF

v_gene: TRBV5-6
d_gene: NA
abundance: NA
j_gene: TRBJ1-2
CDR3nt: TGTGCCAGCAGGGTAGAACAGACATATGGCTACACCTTC
CDR3aa: CASRVEQTYGYTF

v_gene: TRBV30
d_gene: TRBD2
abundance: once
j_gene: TRBJ2-7
CDR3nt: TGTGCCTGGACTAGCGGGAATATGTACGAGCAGTACTTC
CDR3aa: CAWTSGNMYEQYF

v_gene: TRBV5-1
d_gene: TRBD2
abundance: NA
j_gene: TRBJ2-3
CDR3nt: TGCGCCAGCAGCTTGGCTAGCGGGAGTACAGATACGCAGTATTTT
CDR3aa: CASSLASGSTDTQYF

v_gene: TRBV4-3
d_gene: TRBD1
abundance: NA
j_gene: TRBJ1-2
CDR3nt: TGCGCCAGCAGCCGCCTAACCGGGACAGGGGACGGCTACACCTTC
CDR3aa: CASSRLTGTGDGYTF

v_gene: TRBV29-1
d_gene: TRBD2
abundance: NA
j_gene: TRBJ2-1
CDR3nt: TGCAGCGGGAAGGGCGGGAGCTCCTACAATGAGCAGTTCTTC
CDR3aa: CSGKGGSSYNEQFF

v_gene: TRBV2
d_gene: NA
abundance: once
j_gene: TRBJ2-7
CDR3nt: TGTGCCAGCAGTGGGACTTTTGGTACCTACGAGCAGTACTTC
CDR3aa: CASSGTFGTYEQYF

v_gene: TRBV7-9
d_gene: NA
abundance: few
j_gene: TRBJ1-5
CDR3nt: TGTGCCAGCTCCCTTGGAGGAATCAATCAGCCCCAGCATTTT
CDR3aa: CASSLGGINQPQHF

v_gene: TRBV6-1
d_gene: NA
abundance: NA
j_gene: TRBJ1-3
CDR3nt: TGTGCCAGCAGTGAAACAGGGATATCGGTTCGCTCTGGAAACACCATATATTTT
CDR3aa: CASSETGISVRSGNTIYF

v_gene: TRBV7-2
d_gene: NA
abundance: NA
j_gene: TRBJ2-1
CDR3nt: TGTGCCAGCAGCATTGGGCCACTGGGTTCCACCATGGATGAGCAGTTCTTC
CDR3aa: CASSIGPLGSTMDEQFF

v_gene: TRBV6-4
d_gene: NA
abundance: once
j_gene: TRBJ1-3
CDR3nt: TGTGCCAGCAGTGTCGACGAAGGCGCGGCCATATATTTT
CDR3aa: CASSVDEGAAIYF

v_gene: TRBV27
d_gene: TRBD1
abundance: NA
j_gene: TRBJ1-5
CDR3nt: TGTGCCAGCAATCCAATCGCCGGGACAGGGGAACAGCCCCAGCATTTT
CDR3aa: CASNPIAGTGEQPQHF

v_gene: TRBV19
d_gene: TRBD2
abundance: NA
j_gene: TRBJ2-7
CDR3nt: TGTGCCAGTAGTAGACTAGCGGGAGGGCTTGAGCAGTACTTC
CDR3aa: CASSRLAGGLEQYF

v_gene: TRBV10-2
d_gene: NA
abundance: NA
j_gene: TRBJ1-1
CDR3nt: TGCGCCAGCAGTGAGACAGAGAACACTGAAGCTTTCTTT
CDR3aa: CASSETENTEAFF

v_gene: TRBV18
d_gene: NA
abundance: NA
j_gene: TRBJ2-1
CDR3nt: TGTGCCAGCTCACCACCGGGAGTCTACAATGAGCAGTTCTTC
CDR3aa: CASSPPGVYNEQFF

v_gene: TRBV7-2
d_gene: NA
abundance: NA
j_gene: TRBJ2-7
CDR3nt: TGTGCCAGCAGCTTTAGTTCCTACGAGCAGTACTTC
CDR3aa: CASSFSSYEQYF

v_gene: TRBV4-2
d_gene: TRBD2
abundance: NA
j_gene: TRBJ2-1
CDR3nt: TGTGCCAGCAGCCAAGACCCAACTAGCGGGAGCTCACAAAGGTTCTTC
CDR3aa: CASSQDPTSGSSQRFF

v_gene: TRBV5-1
d_gene: NA
abundance: once
j_gene: TRBJ1-1
CDR3nt: TGCGCCAGCAGCCAGCAGGGTCACACTGAAGCTTTCTTT
CDR3aa: CASSQQGHTEAFF

v_gene: TRBV19
d_gene: NA
abundance: once
j_gene: TRBJ2-7
CDR3nt: TGTGCCAGTAGTATGGCCCTTTACTACGAGCAGTACTTC
CDR3aa: CASSMALYYEQYF

v_gene: TRBV5-1
d_gene: TRBD2
abundance: NA
j_gene: TRBJ2-2
CDR3nt: TGCGCCAGCAGCTTGGTTAGCGGGAGGGAGGAGCTGTTTTTT
CDR3aa: CASSLVSGREELFF

v_gene: TRBV6-5
d_gene: TRBD2
abundance: NA
j_gene: TRBJ2-7
CDR3nt: TGTGCCAGCAGTTACGAGCGGGACTACGAGCAGTACTTC
CDR3aa: CASSYERDYEQYF

v_gene: TRBV2
d_gene: NA
abundance: NA
j_gene: TRBJ2-7
CDR3nt: TGTGCCAGCAGTGCTTACGAGCAGTACTTC
CDR3aa: CASSAYEQYF

v_gene: TRBV6-1
d_gene: NA
abundance: NA
j_gene: TRBJ1-4
CDR3nt: TGTGCCAGCAGTGACCCTGGCTCGTATAATGAAAAACTGTTTTTT
CDR3aa: CASSDPGSYNEKLFF

v_gene: TRBV6-1
d_gene: TRBD1
abundance: NA
j_gene: TRBJ2-2
CDR3nt: TGTGCCAGCAGTGTGGACAGGGACACCGGGGAGCTGTTTTTT
CDR3aa: CASSVDRDTGELFF

v_gene: TRBV4-3
d_gene: NA
abundance: NA
j_gene: TRBJ2-4
CDR3nt: TGCGCCAGCAGCCAAGAAGGGAGATCAGCTCCCTACTTC
CDR3aa: CASSQEGRSAPYF

v_gene: TRBV7-3
d_gene: NA
abundance: NA
j_gene: TRBJ2-3
CDR3nt: TGTGCCAGCAGCTCGTACGGTTCAGATACGCAGTATTTT
CDR3aa: CASSSYGSDTQYF

v_gene: TRBV27
d_gene: NA
abundance: NA
j_gene: TRBJ2-3
CDR3nt: TGTGCCAGCAGTCCTCCTGATACTCGGGTGGATACGCAGTATTTT
CDR3aa: CASSPPDTRVDTQYF

v_gene: TRBV7-2
d_gene: NA
abundance: NA
j_gene: TRBJ2-5
CDR3nt: TGTGCCAGCAGCTTAGCGGGAGCCCCTTACTTC
CDR3aa: CASSLAGAPYF

v_gene: TRBV28
d_gene: TRBD1
abundance: NA
j_gene: TRBJ1-4
CDR3nt: TGTGCCAGCAAGGCCCAAACAGGGGCCACTAATGAAAAACTGTTTTTT
CDR3aa: CASKAQTGATNEKLFF

v_gene: TRBV27
d_gene: TRBD2
abundance: NA
j_gene: TRBJ2-7
CDR3nt: TGTGCCAGCAGTCAGGGACTAGAAGCGTATGAGCAGTACTTC
CDR3aa: CASSQGLEAYEQYF